The 18 T cell receptor beta chains below come from one sample, sequenced in a study of T cells in Graves' hyperthyroidism and ophthalmopathy. Amplified TCR beta CDR3 regions came from RNA transcripts. First-round RT-PCR with HTBI primers amplified the TCR CDR3 region. MiXCR, run by TCRdb on the multiplex PCR reads, gives a single entry per CDR3 protein. This table holds around 500,000 distinct CDR3 sequences, roughly 14% found once. Sequenced material: blood. All receptors come from a woman in her late teens or twenties with Graves' hyperthyroidism.

The V gene is TRBV6-1, the J gene TRBJ2-7; D perhaps matches TRBD1 (6 bases). The CDR3 runs to 16 residues. V was shortened by 5 bases and J by 3 bases, with 20 bases between the two germline ends. Germline V gives CDR1 MNHNS, CDR2 SASEGT. The CDR3 DNA follows: TGTGCCAGCAGTTCCACTTTTAACAGGGCCGGCTACGAGCAGTACGTC. Translating it yields CASSSTFNRAGYEQYV.

This clonotype came up many times. The chain couples TRBV12-3 or TRBV12-4 to TRBJ2-5; 8 nucleotides line up with TRBD2. With V trimmed by 2 bases and J by 5 bases, 7 bases remained unmatched. The CDR3 sequence is 15 residues long. Here the CDR3 reads CASSLTREEVETQYF. The CDR3 coding sequence is TGTGCCAGCAGTTTAACGCGGGAGGAAGTGGAGACCCAGTACTTC.

J is TRBJ1-2 and V is TRBV18, with D possibly TRBD1 on 5 matching bases. This CDR3 spans 13 amino acids. Looked up from germline, CDR1 is KGHSH and CDR2 is LQKENI. The ends were cut back, 3 bases at V and 6 bases at J, with 11 bases in the middle. The CDR3 is CASSPSGRNGYTF. The DNA for the CDR3 is TGTGCCAGCTCACCCTCAGGGAGAAATGGCTACACCTTC.

This clonotype was seen at least ten times. CDR3 loop: CASSQVGQGFDEQYF. CDR3 DNA: TGTGCCAGCAGCCAAGTGGGTCAGGGGTTCGACGAGCAGTACTTC. The chain uses TRBV3-1 and TRBJ2-7, with D tentatively TRBD1 (6 bases). V was cut by 1 base and J by 5 bases, with 15 bases left in between. This CDR3 contains 15 residues. Germline CDR1 LGHDT, CDR2 YNNKEL (reference sequence).

There are a few counts of this clonotype. This chain joins TRBV19 and TRBJ2-5; D may be TRBD2 (7 bases). The CDR3 consists of 15 residues. V was pared by 8 bases and J by 4 bases, with 20 bases between. Germline CDR1 reads LNHDA; CDR2 reads SQIVND (reference sequence). The CDR3 bases are TGTGCCAGTGGTAGGGGGGGGATTTCGGGAGAGACCCAGTACTTC. Its protein product is CASGRGGISGETQYF.

This clonotype was seen repeatedly, ten times or more. The rearrangement links TRBV29-1 to TRBJ1-1; D gene uncertain. Germline CDR1 reads SQVTM; CDR2 reads ANQGSEA. The germline V and J ends were trimmed by 2 bases and 7 bases, with 8 bases remaining between them. The CDR3 extends over 11 amino acids. CDR3 loop: CSVELRYEAFF. The CDR3 DNA is TGCAGCGTTGAACTACGGTATGAAGCTTTCTTT. Drawing the rest from reference TRBV29-1 and TRBJ1-1, the complete variable domain is SAVISQKPSRDICQRGTSLTIQCQVDSQVTMMFWYRQQPGQSLTLIATANQGSEATYESGFVIDKFPISRPNLTFSTLTVSNMSPEDSSIYLCSVELRYEAFFGQGTRLTVV.

At least ten counts were recorded for this clonotype. The chain combines TRBV28 with TRBJ2-7; 10 nucleotides match TRBD1. The CDR3 is 15 residues long. Trimming at V came to 5 bases and at J to 7 bases, leaving 11 bases not matched to a gene. Per the germline V gene, CDR1 is MDHEN and CDR2 is SYDVKM. The CDR3 loop reads CASSLDSGQGGEQYV. The CDR3 DNA is TGTGCCAGCAGTCTCGATTCTGGACAGGGGGGGGAGCAGTACGTC.

There are many counts of this clonotype. The chain is built from TRBV19 and TRBJ2-5; TRBD1 aligns across 7 bases. Trimming removed 9 bases from V and 1 base from J; junction bases left unmatched: 14. The CDR3 spans 16 residues. Germline V gene lookup returns CDR1 LNHDA and CDR2 SQIVND (reference sequence). This chain's CDR3 is CASTPLMDRRQETQYF. CDR3 DNA: TGTGCCAGCACCCCCCTAATGGACAGGCGCCAAGAGACCCAGTACTTC.

This clonotype has more than one count but fewer than ten. The genes are TRBV10-3 and TRBJ1-3, with a possible D match to TRBD1 (5 bases). The CDR3 is made up of 13 amino acids. The V gene lost 6 bases and the J gene lost 3 bases, with 9 bases spanning the gap. Per germline, CDR1 ENHRY and CDR2 SYGVKD. The CDR3 DNA follows: TGTGCCATCAGGGGGACTGATGGAAACACCATATATTTT. Amino acids: CAIRGTDGNTIYF.

This clonotype appeared many times. The chain joins TRBV6-1 to TRBJ2-3; possible D gene TRBD2, 6 bases. V was pared by 4 bases and J by 5 bases, with 13 bases between. The CDR3 is 14 amino acids. Germline V gives CDR1 MNHNS, CDR2 SASEGT. The CDR3 reads CASSVSGGGDTQYF. The CDR3 region has the DNA TGTGCCAGCAGTGTTAGCGGTGGGGGAGATACGCAGTATTTT.

This clonotype was seen ten or more times. The chain has TRBV6-1 and TRBJ2-3; D uncertain. In germline, CDR1 is MNHNS, CDR2 SASEGT. This CDR3 comprises 14 residues. Trimming took off 3 bases at V and 5 bases at J, with 12 bases between the two ends. The CDR3 DNA sequence: TGTGCCAGCAGTGAGGCGCCAGGTCTAGATACGCAGTATTTT. Residues: CASSEAPGLDTQYF.

To note about this clonotype: Being one base from a much bigger clone, this may be a read error. The chain couples TRBV14 to TRBJ2-5; D is uncertain. Germline V gives CDR1 SGHDN, CDR2 FVKESK. Trimming shortened V by 0 bases and J by 13 bases, and 12 bases separated the two germline ends. This CDR3 is 12 amino acids long. The CDR3 here is CASSQELTGRYF. CDR3 DNA sequence: TGTGCCAGCAGCCAAGAATTGACCGGCCGGTACTTC.

This clonotype was recorded many times. The J gene is TRBJ1-2, the V gene TRBV19; 8 nucleotides line up with TRBD1. Germline V gene data show CDR1 as LNHDA and CDR2 as SQIVND (reference sequence). The CDR3 sequence is 15 residues long. The V gene end was trimmed by 1 base and the J gene end by 7 bases; junction bases not matched to a gene: 8. The DNA for the CDR3 is TGTGCCAGTAGTATAGTTTTGGGACAGGAGTCTGGCTACACCTTC. Amino acids: CASSIVLGQESGYTF.

This clonotype was recorded at least ten times. The chain joins TRBV7-3 to TRBJ2-5; the D call may be TRBD1 or TRBD2 (5 bases each). This CDR3 comprises 13 residues. V was clipped by 11 bases and J by 4 bases, with 17 bases between them. CDR1 and CDR2 from the germline V gene are SGHTA and FQGTGA. The CDR3, as DNA: TGTGCCTCTTCTGGGGGAGCCGGAGAGACCCAGTACTTC. Its translation: CASSGGAGETQYF. Using reference TRBV7-3 and TRBJ2-5 for the parts outside the CDR3, the full variable domain is GAGVSQTPSNKVTEKGKYVELRCDPISGHTALYWYRQSLGQGPEFLIYFQGTGAADDSGLPNDRFFAVRPEGSVSTLKIQRTERGDSAVYLCASSGGAGETQYFGPGTRLLVL.

This clonotype was observed many times. This chain uses TRBV2 with TRBJ2-1; TRBD2 matches 7 bases. Germline loops: CDR1 SNHLY, CDR2 FYNNEI. V lost 6 bases and J lost 3; bases outside the gene matches: 8. This CDR3 is 15 amino acids long. The CDR3 protein is CASRRVASGYNEQFF. The CDR3 bases are TGTGCCAGCAGAAGGGTGGCTAGCGGCTACAATGAGCAGTTCTTC.

This clonotype turned up a few times. V gene TRBV12-3 or TRBV12-4 combines with J gene TRBJ2-5; D remains ambiguous. The CDR3 spans 13 residues. Trimming cost V 1 base and J 4 bases, with 7 bases left between them. CDR3 DNA: TGTGCCAGCAGTTTAGGGCTTATAGAGACCCAGTACTTC. Encoded protein: CASSLGLIETQYF.

Ten or more counts support this clonotype. This chain connects TRBV7-3 to TRBJ2-1, with a tentative D call TRBD1 (6 bases). Trimming removed 1 base from V and 3 bases from J, with 19 bases in between. CDR3 length: 18 residues. The germline V gene encodes CDR1 SGHTA and CDR2 FQGTGA. The CDR3 loop is CASSLILRPGDLYNEQFF. The CDR3 DNA reads TGTGCCAGCAGCTTAATACTCCGACCAGGGGATCTCTACAATGAGCAGTTCTTC.

V usage is TRBV6-2 or TRBV6-3 and J usage is TRBJ1-1, with D hard to call. Germline V gives CDR1 MNHEY, CDR2 SVGEGT. Trimming left V 0 bases short and J 8 bases short, with 10 bases between. CDR3 length: 13 residues. CDR3 in DNA: TGTGCCAGCAGTTACTCGTACGCGGGAGAAGCTTTCTTT. This codes for CASSYSYAGEAFF.